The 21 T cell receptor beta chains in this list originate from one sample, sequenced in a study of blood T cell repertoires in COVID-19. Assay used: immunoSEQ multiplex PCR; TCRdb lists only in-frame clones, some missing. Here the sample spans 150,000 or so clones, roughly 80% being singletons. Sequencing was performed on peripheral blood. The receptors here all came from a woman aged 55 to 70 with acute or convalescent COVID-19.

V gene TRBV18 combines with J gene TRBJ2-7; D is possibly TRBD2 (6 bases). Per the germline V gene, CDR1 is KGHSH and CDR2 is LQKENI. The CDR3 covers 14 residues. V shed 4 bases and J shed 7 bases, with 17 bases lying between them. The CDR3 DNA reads TGTGCCAGCTCACTGGGCGGAAACGCGGGGGAGCAGTACTTC. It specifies CASSLGGNAGEQYF.

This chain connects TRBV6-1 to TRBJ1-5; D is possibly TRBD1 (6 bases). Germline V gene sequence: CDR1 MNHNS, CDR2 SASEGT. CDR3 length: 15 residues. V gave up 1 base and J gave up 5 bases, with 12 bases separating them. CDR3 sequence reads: CASSEGPGDDQPQHF. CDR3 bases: TGTGCCAGCAGTGAAGGGCCAGGGGATGATCAGCCCCAGCATTTT.

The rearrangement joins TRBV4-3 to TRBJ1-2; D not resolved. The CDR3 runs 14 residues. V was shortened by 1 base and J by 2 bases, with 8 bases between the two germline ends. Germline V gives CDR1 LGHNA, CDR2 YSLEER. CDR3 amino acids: CASSQGAANYGYTF. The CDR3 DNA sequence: TGCGCCAGCAGCCAAGGGGCCGCAAACTATGGCTACACCTTC.

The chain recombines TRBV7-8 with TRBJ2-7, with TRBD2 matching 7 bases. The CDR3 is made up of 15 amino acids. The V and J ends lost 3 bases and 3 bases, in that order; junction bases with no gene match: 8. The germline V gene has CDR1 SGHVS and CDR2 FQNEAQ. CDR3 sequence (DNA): TGTGCCAGCAGCTTCTTGATAACGGGGGGCTACGAGCAGTACTTC. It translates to CASSFLITGGYEQYF.

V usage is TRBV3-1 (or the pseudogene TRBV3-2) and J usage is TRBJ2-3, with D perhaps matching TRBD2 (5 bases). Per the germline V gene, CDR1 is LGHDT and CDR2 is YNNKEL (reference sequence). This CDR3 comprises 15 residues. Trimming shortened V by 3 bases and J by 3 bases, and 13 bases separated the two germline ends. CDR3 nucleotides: TGTGCCAGCAGCCATCCTGGACTCGGGACAGATACGCAGTATTTT. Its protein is CASSHPGLGTDTQYF.

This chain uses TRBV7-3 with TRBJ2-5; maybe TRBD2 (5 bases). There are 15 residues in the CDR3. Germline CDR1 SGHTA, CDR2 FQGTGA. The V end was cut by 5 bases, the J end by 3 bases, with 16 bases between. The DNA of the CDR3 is TGTGCCAGCAGCCCTCTCGGGGTCCCTGAAGAGACCCAGTACTTC. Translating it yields CASSPLGVPEETQYF.

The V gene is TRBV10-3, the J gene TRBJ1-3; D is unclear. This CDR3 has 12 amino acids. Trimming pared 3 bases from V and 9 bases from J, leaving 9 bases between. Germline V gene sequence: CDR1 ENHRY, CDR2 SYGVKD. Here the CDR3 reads CAISDSPITIYF. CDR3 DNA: TGTGCCATCAGTGACTCCCCTATCACCATATATTTT.

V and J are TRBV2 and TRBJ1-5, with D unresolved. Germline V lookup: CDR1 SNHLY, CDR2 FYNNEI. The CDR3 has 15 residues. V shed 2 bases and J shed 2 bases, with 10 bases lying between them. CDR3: CASSERGERNQPQHF. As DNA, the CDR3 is TGTGCCAGCAGTGAACGGGGAGAGCGCAATCAGCCCCAGCATTTT.

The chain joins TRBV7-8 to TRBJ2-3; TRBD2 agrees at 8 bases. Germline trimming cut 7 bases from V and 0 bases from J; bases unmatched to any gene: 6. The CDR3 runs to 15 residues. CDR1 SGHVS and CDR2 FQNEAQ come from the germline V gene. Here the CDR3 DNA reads TGTGCCAGCACCGGTGGGACTAGGAGCACAGATACGCAGTATTTT. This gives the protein CASTGGTRSTDTQYF.

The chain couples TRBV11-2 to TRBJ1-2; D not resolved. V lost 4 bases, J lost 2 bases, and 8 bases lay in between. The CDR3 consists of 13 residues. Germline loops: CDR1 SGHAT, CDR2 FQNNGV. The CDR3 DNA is TGTGCCAGCAGCTCCACGGGAAACTATGGCTACACCTTC. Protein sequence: CASSSTGNYGYTF.

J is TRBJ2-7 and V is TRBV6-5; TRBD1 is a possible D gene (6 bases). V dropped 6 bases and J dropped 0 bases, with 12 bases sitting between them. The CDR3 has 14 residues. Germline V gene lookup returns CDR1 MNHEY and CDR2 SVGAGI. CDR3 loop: CASSSRDISYEQYF. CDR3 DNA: TGTGCCAGCAGCTCCCGGGACATCTCCTACGAGCAGTACTTC.

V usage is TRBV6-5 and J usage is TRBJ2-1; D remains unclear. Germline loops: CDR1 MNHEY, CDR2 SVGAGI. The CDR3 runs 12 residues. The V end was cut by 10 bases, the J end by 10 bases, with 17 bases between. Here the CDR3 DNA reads TGTGCCACCGCGACGGGTCAGAAGGAGCAGTTCTTC. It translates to CATATGQKEQFF.

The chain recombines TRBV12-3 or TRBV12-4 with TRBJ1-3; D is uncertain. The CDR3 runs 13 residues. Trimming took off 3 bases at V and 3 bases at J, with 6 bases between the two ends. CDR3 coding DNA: TGTGCCAGCAGTTTTTCATTTGGAAACACCATATATTTT. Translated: CASSFSFGNTIYF.

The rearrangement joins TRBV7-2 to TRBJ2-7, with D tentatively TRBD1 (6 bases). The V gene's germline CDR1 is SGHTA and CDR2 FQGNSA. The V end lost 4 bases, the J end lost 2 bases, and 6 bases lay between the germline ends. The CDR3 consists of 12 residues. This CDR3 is CASSWDTYEQYF. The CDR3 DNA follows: TGTGCCAGCAGCTGGGACACCTACGAGCAGTACTTC.

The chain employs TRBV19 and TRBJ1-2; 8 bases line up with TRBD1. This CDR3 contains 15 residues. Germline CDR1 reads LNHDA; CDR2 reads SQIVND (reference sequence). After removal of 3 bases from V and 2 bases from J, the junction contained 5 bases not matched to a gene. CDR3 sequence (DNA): TGTGCCAGTAGTATCTCATGGACAGGGAACTATGGCTACACCTTC. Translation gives CASSISWTGNYGYTF.

The CDR3 DNA reads TGCGCCAGCAGCCAGCCTGGCTTGGCCCAGGGGAATTCACCCCTCCACTTT. This translates into CASSQPGLAQGNSPLHF. The chain joins TRBV4-1 to TRBJ1-6; possibly TRBD1 for D (6 bases). The CDR3 consists of 17 residues. Trimming took 3 bases from V and 7 from J, leaving 19 bases between them. Per germline, CDR1 MGHRA and CDR2 YSYEKL.

The CDR3 DNA is TGTGCCAGCAGTTCGGGGGGGACTGAAGCTTTCTTT. Its protein product is CASSSGGTEAFF. The chain carries TRBV6-5 and TRBJ1-1, with a weak D call TRBD1 (5 bases). CDR3 length equals 12 residues. The V end was cut by 4 bases, the J end by 5 bases, with 8 bases between. CDR1 and CDR2 (germline): MNHEY, SVGAGI.

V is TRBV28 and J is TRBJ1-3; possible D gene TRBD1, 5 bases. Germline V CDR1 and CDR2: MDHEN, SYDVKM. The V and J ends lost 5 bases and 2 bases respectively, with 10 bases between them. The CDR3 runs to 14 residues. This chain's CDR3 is CASSPWGAGNTIYF. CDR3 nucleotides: TGTGCCAGCAGTCCATGGGGGGCTGGAAACACCATATATTTT.

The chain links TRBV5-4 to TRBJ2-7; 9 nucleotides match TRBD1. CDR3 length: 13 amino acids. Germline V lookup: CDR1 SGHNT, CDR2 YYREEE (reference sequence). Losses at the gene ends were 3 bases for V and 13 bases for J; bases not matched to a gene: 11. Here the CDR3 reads CASSSLGDRECYF. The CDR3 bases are TGTGCCAGCAGCTCCTTGGGGGACAGGGAATGCTACTTC.

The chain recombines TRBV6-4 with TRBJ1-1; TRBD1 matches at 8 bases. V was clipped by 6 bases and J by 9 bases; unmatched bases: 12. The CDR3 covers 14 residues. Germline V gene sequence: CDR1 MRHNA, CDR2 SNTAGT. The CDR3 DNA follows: TGTGCCAGCAGGATGGACAGGGAGAGTTCCAAAGCTTTCTTT. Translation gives CASRMDRESSKAFF.

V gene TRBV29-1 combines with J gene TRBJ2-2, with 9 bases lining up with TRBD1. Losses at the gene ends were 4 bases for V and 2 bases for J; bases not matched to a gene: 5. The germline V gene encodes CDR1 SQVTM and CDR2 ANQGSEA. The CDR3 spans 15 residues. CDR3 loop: CSVVTGGYNTGELFF. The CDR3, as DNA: TGCAGCGTTGTAACAGGGGGCTATAACACCGGGGAGCTGTTTTTT.